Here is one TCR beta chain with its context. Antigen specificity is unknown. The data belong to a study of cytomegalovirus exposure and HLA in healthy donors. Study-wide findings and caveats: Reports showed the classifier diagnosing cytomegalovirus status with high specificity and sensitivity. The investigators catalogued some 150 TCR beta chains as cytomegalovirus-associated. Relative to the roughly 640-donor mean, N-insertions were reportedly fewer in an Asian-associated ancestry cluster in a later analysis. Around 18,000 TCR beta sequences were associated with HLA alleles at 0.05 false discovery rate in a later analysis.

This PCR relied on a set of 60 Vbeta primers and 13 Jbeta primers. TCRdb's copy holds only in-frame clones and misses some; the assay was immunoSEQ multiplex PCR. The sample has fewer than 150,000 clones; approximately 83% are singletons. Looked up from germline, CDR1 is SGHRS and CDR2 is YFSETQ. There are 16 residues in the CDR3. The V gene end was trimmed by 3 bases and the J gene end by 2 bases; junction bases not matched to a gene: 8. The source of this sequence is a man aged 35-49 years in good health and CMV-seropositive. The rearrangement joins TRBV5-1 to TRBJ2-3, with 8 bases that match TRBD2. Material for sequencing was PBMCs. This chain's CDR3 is CASSSQLAEYTDTQYF. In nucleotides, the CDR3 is TGCGCCAGCAGCTCCCAACTAGCGGAATACACAGATACGCAGTATTTT.